These 14 T cell receptor beta chains were sequenced from one sample in a study of cytomegalovirus exposure and HLA in healthy donors. Profiling relied on immunoSEQ multiplex PCR, and the TCRdb table lists in-frame clones only, not all of them. The sample records more than 85,000 clones, almost 90% being singletons. Input material: PBMCs. The source of these receptors is a young woman in good health and CMV-seronegative.

This rearrangement joins TRBV2 to TRBJ2-7; TRBD2 matches at 9 bases. This CDR3 is 14 amino acids long. V dropped 6 bases and J dropped 3; count of bases not matched to a gene: 6. CDR1 and CDR2 from the germline V gene are SNHLY and FYNNEI. CDR3 loop: CASSVASGDYEQYF. DNA for the CDR3: TGTGCCAGCAGCGTGGCTAGCGGGGACTACGAGCAGTACTTC.

The chain links TRBV9 to TRBJ2-7, with D uncertain. The length of the CDR3 is 14 residues. Trimming removed 0 bases from V and 0 bases from J, with 7 bases in between. CDR1 is SGDLS, CDR2 YYNGEE, per germline. Written as DNA, the CDR3 is TGTGCCAGCAGCGTAGAAGCTTTCTCCTACGAGCAGTACTTC. Translation gives CASSVEAFSYEQYF. The whole variable domain, remainder taken from reference TRBV9 and TRBJ2-7, is DSGVTQTPKHLITATGQRVTLRCSPRSGDLSVYWYQQSLDQGLQFLIQYYNGEERAKGNILERFSAQQFPDLHSELNLSSLELGDSALYFCASSVEAFSYEQYFGPGTRLTVT.

The rearrangement joins TRBV30 to TRBJ1-2, with TRBD1 as a possible D gene (5 bases). The CDR3 is 14 amino acids. The germline V and J ends were trimmed by 8 bases and 5 bases, with 21 bases remaining between them. From germline, CDR1 is GTSNPN and CDR2 SVGIG (reference sequence). CDR3 loop: CASRGPAKEYGYTF. DNA for the CDR3: TGTGCCAGTAGGGGCCCAGCGAAAGAATATGGCTACACCTTC. The full variable domain, rest sourced from reference TRBV30 and TRBJ1-2, is SQTIHQWPATLVQPVGSPLSLECTVEGTSNPNLYWYRQAAGRGLQLLFYSVGIGQISSEVPQNLSASRPQDRQFILSSKKLLLSDSGFYLCASRGPAKEYGYTFGSGTRLTVV.

This sequence joins TRBV5-4 and TRBJ2-5, with 8 bases fitting TRBD2. Germline CDR1 and CDR2: SGHNT and YYREEE (reference sequence). CDR3 length: 14 residues. V lost 4 bases, J lost 4 bases, and 6 bases stayed unmatched. The CDR3 region is CASSRAGAGETQYF. Here the CDR3 DNA reads TGTGCCAGCAGCAGAGCGGGAGCGGGAGAGACCCAGTACTTC. Drawing the rest from reference TRBV5-4 and TRBJ2-5, the complete variable domain is ETGVTQSPTHLIKTRGQQVTLRCSSQSGHNTVSWYQQALGQGPQFIFQYYREEENGRGNFPPRFSGLQFPNYSSELNVNALELDDSALYLCASSRAGAGETQYFGPGTRLLVL.

The V and J genes are TRBV6-5 and TRBJ1-3, with D possibly being TRBD1 (5 bases). This CDR3 is built from 15 residues. V was pared by 8 bases and J by 2 bases, with 16 bases between. Per germline, CDR1 MNHEY and CDR2 SVGAGI. In DNA form, the CDR3 reads TGTGCCAGCCGAAGAGACAGTGCCCCTGGAAACACCATATATTTT. Its translation: CASRRDSAPGNTIYF.

The chain is built from TRBV19 and TRBJ1-1, with TRBD1 matching 11 bases. The V gene end was trimmed by 4 bases and the J gene end by 5 bases; junction bases not matched to a gene: 6. Germline assignment: CDR1 LNHDA and CDR2 SQIVND (reference sequence). CDR3 length: 15 amino acids. The CDR3 protein is CASSNRDRGSTEAFF. CDR3 sequence (DNA): TGTGCCAGTAGTAATCGGGACAGGGGGTCAACTGAAGCTTTCTTT.

The chain uses TRBV27 and TRBJ2-3; 9 bases agree with TRBD2. The CDR3 totals 15 residues. V lost 4 bases and J lost 4; bases outside the gene matches: 6. Germline V gives CDR1 MNHEY, CDR2 SMNVEV (reference sequence). The CDR3 region is CASSSQREVADTQYF. CDR3 DNA: TGTGCCAGCAGTTCCCAGCGGGAGGTTGCAGATACGCAGTATTTT.

The V gene is TRBV4-3, the J gene TRBJ1-4; no definite D call. CDR3 length equals 16 residues. The V gene lost 4 bases and the J gene lost 4 bases, with 16 bases spanning the gap. The germline gives CDR1 LGHNA, CDR2 YSLEER. The CDR3 region has the DNA TGCGCCAGCAGCCCAAAGTTAGGTCAGGTTAATGAAAAACTGTTTTTT. Protein sequence: CASSPKLGQVNEKLFF.

V usage is TRBV5-4 and J usage is TRBJ1-2; D gene uncertain. This CDR3 is built from 14 residues. The V and J ends lost 0 bases and 0 bases respectively, with 6 bases between them. CDR1 and CDR2 (germline): SGHNT, YYREEE (reference sequence). CDR3 in DNA: TGTGCCAGCAGCTTGGGGCCTTCTAACTATGGCTACACCTTC. It translates to CASSLGPSNYGYTF.

The chain carries TRBV28 and TRBJ2-7; TRBD1 matches at 12 bases. With V trimmed by 5 bases and J by 3 bases, 5 bases remained unmatched. The CDR3 contains 15 residues. From germline, CDR1 is MDHEN and CDR2 SYDVKM. The CDR3: CASSRRDRGLYEQYF. The DNA of the CDR3 is TGTGCCAGCAGTCGCCGGGACAGGGGGCTCTACGAGCAGTACTTC. The full variable domain, in which reference TRBV28 and TRBJ2-7 provide the parts outside the CDR3, is DVKVTQSSRYLVKRTGEKVFLECVQDMDHENMFWYRQDPGLGLRLIYFSYDVKMKEKGDIPEGYSVSREKKERFSLILESASTNQTSMYLCASSRRDRGLYEQYFGPGTRLTVT.

This clone appeared a few times. The V gene is TRBV6-5, the J gene TRBJ1-5; 7 bases fit TRBD1. Germline lookup yields CDR1 MNHEY and CDR2 SVGAGI. V lost 0 bases and J lost 6; bases outside the gene matches: 2. This CDR3 is built from 14 residues. The CDR3: CASSYSTGSQPQHF. The CDR3 nucleotides read TGTGCCAGCAGTTACTCGACAGGGAGTCAGCCCCAGCATTTT.

This chain links TRBV7-8 with TRBJ1-1, with D perhaps TRBD1 (6 bases). Germline lookup yields CDR1 SGHVS and CDR2 FQNEAQ. Trimming took off 5 bases at V and 4 bases at J, with 8 bases between the two ends. The CDR3 covers 12 residues. CDR3 nucleotide sequence: TGTGCCAGCAGCCCAGGGGTCACTGAAGCTTTCTTT. Translated, it gives CASSPGVTEAFF.

The J gene is TRBJ2-3, the V gene TRBV11-2; D not certain. With 10 bases removed from V and 0 bases from J, the gap between germline ends came to 11 bases. CDR3 length: 13 residues. Germline V gives CDR1 SGHAT, CDR2 FQNNGV. The CDR3 DNA follows: TGTGCCACCACCGGGTTTAGCACAGATACGCAGTATTTT. It is translated as CATTGFSTDTQYF.

The chain recombines TRBV27 with TRBJ1-5; D possibly corresponds to TRBD1 (5 bases). The V and J ends lost 6 bases and 7 bases respectively, with 22 bases between them. From germline, CDR1 is MNHEY and CDR2 SMNVEV (reference sequence). This CDR3 has 16 residues. CDR3 loop: CASRTSARALLQPQHF. For the CDR3, the DNA is TGTGCCAGCAGAACATCCGCCAGGGCCTTATTACAGCCCCAGCATTTT.